This passage covers 28 T cell receptor beta chains from one sample sequenced in a study of T-cell memory formation after mild COVID-19. TCRdb reprocessed the 5' RACE reads via MiXCR and lists one record per CDR3 protein. The table shows roughly 320,000 distinct CDR3 sequences, with 25% to 30% occurring only once. The sample consisted of PBMCs or a T cell subset sorted from them (not recorded which). Receptor source: an adult woman who had mild COVID-19 (a few samples of this study predate the infection). Cell type and time point are not known.

This clonotype was counted only a few times. The V and J genes are TRBV29-1 and TRBJ2-7, with TRBD2 matching 8 bases. Germline trimming cut 7 bases from V and 4 bases from J; bases unmatched to any gene: 9. The CDR3 runs to 13 residues. Germline-derived CDR1 and CDR2 are SQVTM and ANQGSEA. CDR3 protein: CSGGAGGGYEQYF. The CDR3 DNA reads TGCAGCGGAGGTGCGGGAGGAGGGTACGAGCAGTACTTC.

The V gene is TRBV20-1, the J gene TRBJ2-7; 9 bases are a match to TRBD2. This CDR3 is built from 14 residues. V gave up 3 bases and J gave up 2 bases; unmatched junction bases: 5. Germline CDR1 reads DFQATT; CDR2 reads SNEGSKA (reference sequence). This chain's CDR3 is CSASPTSGAYEQYF. The DNA for the CDR3 is TGCAGTGCTAGCCCGACTAGCGGAGCCTACGAGCAGTACTTC.

The chain is built from TRBV10-3 and TRBJ2-1, with D hard to call. From germline, CDR1 is ENHRY and CDR2 SYGVKD. Trimming pared 5 bases from V and 5 bases from J, leaving 10 bases between. The CDR3 totals 13 residues. The CDR3 reads CAISFRVDNEQFF. The DNA of the CDR3 is TGTGCCATCAGTTTCCGGGTGGACAATGAGCAGTTCTTC.

The CDR3 sequence is CASSLSFGGPVAFF. DNA of the CDR3: TGTGCCAGCTCCCTCTCCTTTGGGGGGCCGGTAGCTTTCTTT. This chain connects TRBV18 to TRBJ1-1; a possible D gene is TRBD1 (6 bases). Germline V lookup: CDR1 KGHSH, CDR2 LQKENI. V was pared by 6 bases and J by 10 bases, with 21 bases between. The CDR3 extends over 14 amino acids.

The chain couples TRBV13 to TRBJ2-2, with D unresolved. Germline CDR1 is PRHDT and CDR2 is FYEKMQ (reference sequence). This CDR3 comprises 15 residues. Trimming removed 3 bases at V and 0 bases at J, with 8 bases between. The CDR3 DNA reads as TGTGCCAGCAGCTTGGCAGGAACGAACACCGGGGAGCTGTTTTTT. Encoded protein: CASSLAGTNTGELFF.

The chain carries TRBV29-1 and TRBJ1-4; no clear D gene. V dropped 8 bases and J dropped 8 bases, with 15 bases sitting between them. The CDR3 extends over 12 amino acids. Germline V lookup: CDR1 SQVTM, CDR2 ANQGSEA. CDR3 protein: CSFSTRFEKLFF. The DNA for the CDR3 is TGCAGCTTCTCCACCCGGTTCGAAAAACTGTTTTTT.

The chain is built from TRBV6-2 or TRBV6-3 and TRBJ2-2, with D uncertain. The germline CDR1 and CDR2 sequences are MNHEY and SVGEGT. V lost 7 bases and J lost 4, with 7 bases in between. The CDR3 spans 12 residues. CDR3 residues: CASKGFTGELFF. The CDR3 nucleotides read TGTGCCAGCAAAGGGTTCACCGGGGAGCTGTTTTTT.

This clonotype was picked up a small number of times. The rearrangement links TRBV5-1 to TRBJ2-7; 7 bases fit TRBD2. This CDR3 is 14 amino acids long. Germline CDR1 is SGHRS and CDR2 is YFSETQ. V lost 0 bases to trimming and J lost 6 bases; unmatched junction nucleotides: 6. The CDR3 spells CASSLVAGDPEQYF. Here the CDR3 DNA reads TGCGCCAGCAGCTTGGTGGCGGGGGACCCCGAGCAGTACTTC. Drawing the rest from reference TRBV5-1 and TRBJ2-7, the complete variable domain is KAGVTQTPRYLIKTRGQQVTLSCSPISGHRSVSWYQQTPGQGLQFLFEYFSETQRNKGNFPGRFSGRQFSNSRSEMNVSTLELGDSALYLCASSLVAGDPEQYFGPGTRLTVT.

The chain combines TRBV19 with TRBJ2-6; D assignment may be TRBD1 or TRBD2 (5 bases each). This CDR3 comprises 18 residues. Trimming shortened V by 6 bases and J by 0 bases, and 18 bases separated the two germline ends. Germline V gives CDR1 LNHDA, CDR2 SQIVND (reference sequence). The CDR3 protein is CASRARDVVASGANVLTF. Written as DNA, the CDR3 is TGTGCCAGTAGGGCCCGGGACGTCGTAGCCTCTGGGGCCAACGTCCTGACTTTC.

The chain recombines TRBV6-2 or TRBV6-3 with TRBJ1-1, with a tentative D call TRBD1 (6 bases). This CDR3 is built from 14 residues. Germline-derived CDR1 and CDR2 are MNHEY and SVGEGT. V lost 6 bases and J 0 bases, leaving 11 bases between the germline ends. The CDR3 nucleotides are TGTGCCAGCAGCGACGGACAGCTGAACACTGAAGCTTTCTTT. This codes for CASSDGQLNTEAFF.

The chain carries TRBV3-1 and TRBJ1-1; D is unclear. The V end was cut by 0 bases, the J end by 10 bases, with 9 bases between. Germline V CDR1 and CDR2: LGHDT, YNNKEL (reference sequence). The CDR3 is 12 amino acids. In DNA form, the CDR3 reads TGTGCCAGCAGCCAAGATGGGGTGGGAGCTTTCTTT. This encodes CASSQDGVGAFF.

This clonotype came up once. The J gene is TRBJ1-2, the V gene TRBV5-6, with TRBD1 matching over 7 bases. The CDR3 contains 14 residues. V gave up 0 bases and J gave up 8 bases; unmatched junction bases: 7. CDR1 is SGHDT and CDR2 is YYEEEE in the germline V gene. The CDR3 DNA follows: TGTGCCAGCAGCTTGGGTACAGGGGTGGTAGGCTACACCTTC. It translates to CASSLGTGVVGYTF.

This clonotype was seen a handful of times. The chain couples TRBV6-5 to TRBJ2-1; 10 positions match TRBD2. Germline values: CDR1 MNHEY, CDR2 SVGAGI. This CDR3 is built from 13 residues. J was trimmed by 7 bases and V by 6 bases; bases with no gene match: 3. In DNA, the CDR3 is TGTGCCAGCAGAGCGGGAGGGGGAAATGAGCAGTTCTTC. It encodes CASRAGGGNEQFF.

The chain uses TRBV7-2 and TRBJ1-1; D gene uncertain. Trimming removed 1 base at V and 1 base at J, with 10 bases between. Per germline, CDR1 SGHTA and CDR2 FQGNSA. CDR3 length: 15 residues. The CDR3 spells CASSLGSASNTEAFF. The CDR3 DNA reads TGTGCCAGCAGCTTAGGGTCGGCTTCGAACACTGAAGCTTTCTTT.

V is TRBV7-2 and J is TRBJ2-5, with 7 bases identical to TRBD2. Germline CDR1 SGHTA, CDR2 FQGNSA. J lost 4 bases, V lost 1 base, and 9 bases had no gene match. This CDR3 region has 16 residues. CDR3 nucleotides: TGTGCCAGCAGCTTAGAAGGGAGCGGGACGGGAGAGACCCAGTACTTC. This translates into CASSLEGSGTGETQYF.

The CDR3 protein is CASSIGPRGEAFF. Here the CDR3 DNA reads TGTGCCAGCAGCATAGGGCCCAGGGGTGAAGCTTTCTTT. V is TRBV7-6 and J is TRBJ1-1, with D maybe TRBD1 (6 bases). The V and J ends lost 5 bases and 7 bases respectively, with 14 bases between them. The length of the CDR3 is 13 residues. In germline, CDR1 is SGHVS, CDR2 FNYEAQ.

This clonotype was detected many times. The genes are TRBV30 and TRBJ2-7; TRBD2 matches 11 bases. Germline V gene lookup returns CDR1 GTSNPN and CDR2 SVGIG (reference sequence). V trimming: 0 bases; J trimming: 0 bases; junction bases outside the gene matches: 7. This CDR3 is built from 17 residues. DNA of the CDR3: TGTGCCTGGAGTGTACTTGGCGGACTAGCGGGCTCCTACGAGCAGTACTTC. Translating it yields CAWSVLGGLAGSYEQYF.

This sequence joins TRBV12-5 and TRBJ1-2; no definite D call. The CDR3 has 13 amino acids. Trimming shortened V by 8 bases and J by 4 bases, and 14 bases separated the two germline ends. Looked up from germline, CDR1 is LGHNT and CDR2 is FRNRAP. The DNA for the CDR3 is TGTGCTAGTATAATGGACGGCCTCTATGGCTACACCTTC. It is translated as CASIMDGLYGYTF.

The rearrangement joins TRBV30 to TRBJ1-2; TRBD1 might be the D (6 bases). V lost 3 bases to trimming and J lost 7 bases, with 21 bases between them. The CDR3 consists of 15 residues. Germline lookup yields CDR1 GTSNPN and CDR2 SVGIG (reference sequence). The CDR3 bases are TGTGCCTGGAGGTTGAGGGGGACACTTAGAGGTGGCTACACCTTC. Its protein is CAWRLRGTLRGGYTF.

The J gene is TRBJ1-2, the V gene TRBV3-1; 7 positions agree with TRBD1. The CDR3 runs 14 residues. The trim removed 4 bases at V and 7 bases at J, leaving 9 bases unmatched. Per germline, CDR1 LGHDT and CDR2 YNNKEL (reference sequence). CDR3 protein: CASSLHPGTVGYTF. As DNA, the CDR3 is TGTGCCAGCAGCCTTCACCCCGGGACAGTTGGCTACACCTTC.

The gene calls are TRBV7-6 and TRBJ2-7; TRBD1 or TRBD2 may be the D gene (5 bases each). From germline, CDR1 is SGHVS and CDR2 FNYEAQ. V was shortened by 5 bases and J by 2 bases, with 19 bases between the two germline ends. This CDR3 has 16 amino acids. The CDR3 coding sequence is TGTGCCAGCAGCCCTCGGCATCTCGGGACGGCCTACGAGCAGTACTTC. It codes for CASSPRHLGTAYEQYF.

The rearrangement joins TRBV12-3 or TRBV12-4 to TRBJ1-3, with TRBD1 matching over 7 bases. CDR3 size: 16 residues. The trim removed 6 bases at V and 7 bases at J, leaving 15 bases unmatched. The CDR3: CASRRTGVNGGNTIYF. The CDR3 bases are TGTGCCAGCAGAAGAACAGGGGTCAACGGGGGCAACACCATATATTTT.

The chain employs TRBV20-1 and TRBJ2-7; 8 nucleotides match TRBD1. Germline V gives CDR1 DFQATT, CDR2 SNEGSKA (reference sequence). The CDR3 is 15 amino acids. The V and J ends lost 0 bases and 4 bases, in that order; junction bases with no gene match: 8. CDR3: CSARDLSGQGYEQYF. CDR3 DNA: TGCAGTGCTAGAGATCTAAGCGGACAGGGTTACGAGCAGTACTTC.

This clonotype was seen only once. Relative to the germline gene, one junction end is altered; a read error may explain this. The V gene is TRBV6-5, the J gene TRBJ2-2; possibly TRBD2 for D (5 bases). The CDR3 extends over 13 amino acids. Germline lookup yields CDR1 MNHEY and CDR2 SVGAGI. The CDR3 reads CSSRRTGSGELFF. CDR3 nucleotides: TGTTCCAGCAGGAGGACCGGGTCCGGGGAGCTGTTTTTT.

As DNA, the CDR3 is TGTGCCAGCACCACCCGACAGGTCGCCGGGGAGCTGTTTTTT. Translation gives CASTTRQVAGELFF. The chain recombines TRBV12-3 or TRBV12-4 with TRBJ2-2, with D possibly TRBD1 on 6 matching bases. The CDR3 is 14 residues long. V lost 7 bases, J lost 6 bases, and 15 bases lay in between.

The chain recombines TRBV20-1 with TRBJ2-3; no clear D. CDR3 length equals 14 residues. Looked up from germline, CDR1 is DFQATT and CDR2 is SNEGSKA (reference sequence). Trimming took 5 bases from V and 1 from J, leaving 13 bases between them. The CDR3 nucleotides read TGCAGTGCTGTCCTAGTCACTGGCACAGATACGCAGTATTTT. As protein: CSAVLVTGTDTQYF.

The V gene is TRBV7-9, the J gene TRBJ2-3; 8 bases match TRBD1. V gave up 1 base and J gave up 4 bases; unmatched junction bases: 4. Germline-derived CDR1 and CDR2 are SEHNR and FQNEAQ (reference sequence). The CDR3 runs 15 residues. CDR3 sequence (DNA): TGTGCCAGCAGCTTAGGGACAGGGTCTTCAGATACGCAGTATTTT. It specifies CASSLGTGSSDTQYF.

This clonotype was seen a few times. The chain combines TRBV13 with TRBJ2-3; D unclear. Deletions cut 6 bases from V and 2 bases from J, with 9 bases between. Germline V gives CDR1 PRHDT, CDR2 FYEKMQ (reference sequence). The CDR3 extends over 13 amino acids. The CDR3 sequence: CASSMEDTDTQYF. CDR3 in DNA: TGTGCCAGCAGTATGGAAGACACAGATACGCAGTATTTT.